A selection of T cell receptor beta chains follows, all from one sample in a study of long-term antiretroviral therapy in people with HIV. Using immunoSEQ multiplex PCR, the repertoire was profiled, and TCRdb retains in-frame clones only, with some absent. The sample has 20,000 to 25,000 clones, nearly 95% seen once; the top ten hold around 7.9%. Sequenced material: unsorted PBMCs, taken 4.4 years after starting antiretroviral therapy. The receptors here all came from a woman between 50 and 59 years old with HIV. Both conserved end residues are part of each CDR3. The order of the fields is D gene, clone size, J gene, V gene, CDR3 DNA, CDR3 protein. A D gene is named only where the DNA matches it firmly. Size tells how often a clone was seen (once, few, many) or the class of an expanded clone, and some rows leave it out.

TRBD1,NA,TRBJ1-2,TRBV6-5,TGTGCCAGCAGAAAGGACAGGGTGGGCGGCTACACCTTC,CASRKDRVGGYTF
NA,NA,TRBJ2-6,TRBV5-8,TGTGCCAGCAGCTTGTCCGGGTACACCCACTCTGGGGCCAACGTCCTGACTTTC,CASSLSGYTHSGANVLTF
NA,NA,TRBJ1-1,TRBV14,TGTGCCAGCAGCCCCAAGATCCGGAACACTGAAGCTTTCTTT,CASSPKIRNTEAFF
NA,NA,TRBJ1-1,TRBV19,TGTGCCAGTACCCTCGGCAGGGCCACTGAAGCTTTCTTT,CASTLGRATEAFF
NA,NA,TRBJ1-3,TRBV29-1,TGCAGCGTGGGGATTCTTGCCCCTGGAAACACCATATATTTT,CSVGILAPGNTIYF
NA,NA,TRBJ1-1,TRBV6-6,TGTGCCAGCAGTTCCCCCCGGGGAGGAGACACTGAAGCTTTCTTT,CASSSPRGGDTEAFF
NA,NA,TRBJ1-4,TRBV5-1,TGCGCCAGCAGCGTCGGGGGGCGAGAAAAACTGTTTTTT,CASSVGGREKLFF
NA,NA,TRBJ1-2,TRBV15,TGTGCCACCAGCGCGCGTACAGGGCTGGGTGGCTACACCTTC,CATSARTGLGGYTF
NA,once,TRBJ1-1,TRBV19,TGTGCCAGTAGTCTCGGACAGCTCATAAACACTGAAGCTTTCTTT,CASSLGQLINTEAFF
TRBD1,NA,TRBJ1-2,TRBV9,TGTGCCAGCAGCGTAGGATCGGGACAGCCAACTGGGGGCTATGGCTACACCTTC,CASSVGSGQPTGGYGYTF
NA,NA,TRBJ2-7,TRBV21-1,TGTGCCAGCAGCAACGACAGGGTCCCCTACGAGCAGTACTTC,CASSNDRVPYEQYF
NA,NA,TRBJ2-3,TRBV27,TGTGCCAGCAGTTTATCGTCGGGTACCACAGATACGCAGTATTTT,CASSLSSGTTDTQYF
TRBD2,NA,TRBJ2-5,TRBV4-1,TGCGCCAGCAGCCAAATCACTAGCGGGGGACCTCAAGAGACCCAGTACTTC,CASSQITSGGPQETQYF
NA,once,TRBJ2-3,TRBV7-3,TGTGCCAGCAGCTTAAACCAGGCAGATACGCAGTATTTT,CASSLNQADTQYF
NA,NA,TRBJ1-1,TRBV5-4,TGTGCCAGCAGCCCGGTAAGAAACACTGAAGCTTTCTTT,CASSPVRNTEAFF
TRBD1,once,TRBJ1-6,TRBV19,TGTGCCAGTAGTATCTCCTTGGGACAGGGGATATGGACCTATAATTCACCCCTCCACTTT,CASSISLGQGIWTYNSPLHF
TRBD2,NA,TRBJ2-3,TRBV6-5,TGTGCCAGCAGTCTAGCGGGGGTGGGGACAGATACGCAGTATTTT,CASSLAGVGTDTQYF
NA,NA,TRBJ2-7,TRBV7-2,TGTGCCAGCAGCTTGTCTCCTACCTACGAGCAGTACTTC,CASSLSPTYEQYF
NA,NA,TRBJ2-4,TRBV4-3,TGCGCCAGCAGCCAAGAAGTCGGATTAGGGGGGTCCCTAGCCAAAAACATTCAGTACTTC,CASSQEVGLGGSLAKNIQYF
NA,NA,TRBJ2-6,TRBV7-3,TGTGCCAGCAGCCCATCGAACTCTGGGGCCAACGTCCTGACTTTC,CASSPSNSGANVLTF
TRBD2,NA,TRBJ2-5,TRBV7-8,TGTGCCAGCAGCTTAGTAGCGGGGGGCTCTGAGACCCAGTACTTC,CASSLVAGGSETQYF
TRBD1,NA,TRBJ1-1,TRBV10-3,TGTGCCATCAGGACAGGGTCTGAAGCTTTCTTT,CAIRTGSEAFF
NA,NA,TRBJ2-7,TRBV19,TGTGCCAGTAGTATAGATGGGCCCTCCTTCGAGCAGTACTTC,CASSIDGPSFEQYF
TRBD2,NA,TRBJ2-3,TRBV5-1,TGCGCCAGCAGCTCACTGGCGGGGGAAGATACGCAGTATTTT,CASSSLAGEDTQYF
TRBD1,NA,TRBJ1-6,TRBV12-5,TGTGCTAGTGGGGACAGGGACGCTTCACCCCTCCACTTT,CASGDRDASPLHF
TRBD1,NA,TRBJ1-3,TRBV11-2,TGTGCCAGCAGCCCGGGGGACAGGGATAAAGGAAACACCATATATTTT,CASSPGDRDKGNTIYF
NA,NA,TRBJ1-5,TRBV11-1,TGTGCCAGCAGCTTAGGGAGGGGGTCAGAACCCCAGCATTTT,CASSLGRGSEPQHF